The source of this T cell receptor beta chain is a study of cytomegalovirus exposure and HLA in healthy donors. Broader study findings: It was confirmed in vitro that a few of the CMV-associated chains were specific for CMV antigens. Previously analyzed data showed that most TCR beta V segments were productive at a frequency of about 87% or about 30%. Some V segments, TRBV6-2 and TRBV6-3 among them, were indistinguishable and were therefore excluded.

PCR amplification relied on 60 Vbeta primers (plus 13 Jbeta primers). Sequenced by immunoSEQ multiplex PCR; TCRdb stores in-frame clones only, minus some. Among some 88,000 clones listed, 65% to 80% were seen once. For this clone: As yet, its antigen is unknown.

Trimming took off 6 bases at V and 4 bases at J, with 13 bases between the two ends. Germline loops: CDR1 MNHNY, CDR2 SVGAGI (reference sequence). This CDR3 has 15 amino acids. This TCR derives from a woman between 18 and 29 years old in good health and CMV-seropositive. Sequences were obtained from PBMCs. The chain has TRBV6-6 and TRBJ2-6; weak D call: TRBD2 (7 bases). The CDR3 is CASREQGLGANVLTF. The CDR3 bases are TGTGCCAGCAGAGAACAGGGACTAGGGGCCAACGTCCTGACTTTC.